This TCR beta chain was retrieved from a study of T cells in localized non-small cell lung cancer. This clone came up once. What it binds is not known. General study findings and limits: Uninvolved adjacent lung had more T cell clonality than any other tissue, topping tumor. Greater T cell density in blood accompanied longer overall survival. In adjacent lung, a median roughly 57 of the top 100 tumor clones were found.

The protocol was immunoSEQ multiplex PCR, while the TCRdb copy is restricted to in-frame clones and leaves out a portion. Seen here are about 12,000 clones, approximately 82% observed once, and the top ten hold roughly 19%. The sequence came from a male donor at least 60 years old with stage I lung adenocarcinoma. Sequenced material: peripheral blood, taken before any cancer treatment.

In DNA, the CDR3 is TGTGCTAGTACTGTAGACAGTACTGAAGCTTTCTTT. It codes for CASTVDSTEAFF. The rearrangement uses TRBV12-5 and TRBJ1-1; weak D call: TRBD1 (5 bases). Trimming shortened V by 8 bases and J by 5 bases, and 12 bases separated the two germline ends. Germline lookup yields CDR1 LGHNT and CDR2 FRNRAP. This CDR3 has 12 amino acids.